Listed below are T cell receptor beta chains from one sample, sequenced in a study of T-cell reconstitution after alpha-beta-depleted transplantation in children. In TCRdb, the PCR reads were re-called with MiXCR into one record per CDR3 protein. Counted here are some 490,000 distinct CDR3 sequences, around an eighth occurring once; the ten biggest clones make up around 6.1%. The sample here was PBMCs from the stem cell graft donor, taken from the stem cell graft. The receptors come from a human donor who donated a stem cell graft to a child with combined immunodeficiency. Each CDR3 is given with its conserved first and last residue. Each record gives: J gene, D gene, clone size, V gene, CDR3 DNA, CDR3 protein. A D gene is named only where the DNA matches it firmly. Some rows mark clone size as missing; the rest say once, few, many or name a class of expanded clone.

TRBJ2-5	NA	NA	TRBV12-2	TGTGCAAGTCGCTTGAAAGGGGGTGGAGAGACCCAGTACTTC	CASRLKGGGETQYF
TRBJ2-1	TRBD2	few	TRBV24-1	TGTGCCACCAGTGATTTGAAGCTAGCGGGGTACAATGAGCAGTTCTTC	CATSDLKLAGYNEQFF
TRBJ2-2	TRBD2	few	TRBV18	TGTGCCAGCTCACCGGGAACTAGCGGGACGAGGTCCGGGGAGCTGTTTTTT	CASSPGTSGTRSGELFF
TRBJ2-1	NA	NA	TRBV4-2	TGTGCCAGCAGCCAAGGGGGGGGGCCCTACAATGAGCAGTTCTTC	CASSQGGGPYNEQFF
TRBJ2-7	NA	NA	TRBV24-1	TGTGCCACCAGTGAACAGGGAAACCCCTACGAGCAGTACTTC	CATSEQGNPYEQYF
TRBJ2-5	TRBD2	few	TRBV4-2	TGTGCCAGCAGCCAAGTTAGCGGGGGCCTCCAAGAGACCCAGTACTTC	CASSQVSGGLQETQYF
TRBJ2-2	NA	few	TRBV24-1	TGTGCCACCAGTGGGGTTGGAGATACCGGGGAGCTGTTTTTT	CATSGVGDTGELFF
TRBJ1-5	NA	many	TRBV20-1	TGCAGTGCTAGAGATTTGGGGGGCAATCAGCCCCAGCATTTT	CSARDLGGNQPQHF
TRBJ2-3	NA	few	TRBV11-2	TGTGCCAGCAGCCCCCCGGGACTTCCGATCGAGGGGGATACGCAGTATTTT	CASSPPGLPIEGDTQYF
TRBJ2-7	NA	NA	TRBV6-5	TGTGCCAGCAGTTCGGCAGGGTCAAGCTCCTACGAGCAGTACTTC	CASSSAGSSSYEQYF
TRBJ1-2	NA	many	TRBV18	TGTGCCAGCAGTCCCTCAGGTGACTATGGCTACACCTTC	CASSPSGDYGYTF
TRBJ2-7	NA	few	TRBV6-1	TGTGCCAGCAGTGCTTGGGCAGGTACCTACGAGCAGTACTTC	CASSAWAGTYEQYF
TRBJ2-7	TRBD2	many	TRBV29-1	TGCAGCGTTGAAGATCTGGTTAGTGGGACTAGCGGCCTCTACGAGCAGTACTTC	CSVEDLVSGTSGLYEQYF